The 28 T cell receptor beta chains listed next were all sequenced from one sample in a study of Ad26.COV2.S vaccination and SARS-CoV-2 variants. This table comes from immunoSEQ multiplex PCR, and its TCRdb copy is limited to in-frame clones, with some not included. The table shows 380,000 or so clones, with more than 85% occurring only once. Treatment described: 19 received Ad26.COV2.S at low or high dose, single or two shots; about 5 received placebo; per-sample allocation not given. Repertoires come from day 63 after the first vaccine or placebo injection. Specimen: peripheral blood, collected in a trial of Ad26.COV2.S vaccine versus placebo. Receptor source: a person aged 18-65 years who received the Ad26.COV2.S COVID-19 vaccine or a placebo.

This clone was observed a handful of times. This chain uses TRBV6-6 with TRBJ2-7; D is unresolved. The CDR3 is 12 residues long. Germline assignment: CDR1 MNHNY and CDR2 SVGAGI (reference sequence). V lost 5 bases and J lost 1, with 6 bases in between. The CDR3 DNA sequence: TGTGCCAGCAGTGCCACTTCCTACGAGCAGTACTTC. Protein: CASSATSYEQYF.

The chain uses TRBV5-1 and TRBJ1-1, with no clear D. This CDR3 contains 13 residues. V was shortened by 0 bases and J by 1 base, with 4 bases between the two germline ends. Germline values: CDR1 SGHRS, CDR2 YFSETQ. CDR3 in DNA: TGCGCCAGCAGCTTGGAAGCGAACACTGAAGCTTTCTTT. This gives the protein CASSLEANTEAFF.

This clone has only one observation. The chain carries TRBV18 and TRBJ2-7; 9 bases line up with TRBD1. This CDR3 comprises 14 residues. Germline CDR1 is KGHSH and CDR2 is LQKENI. V shed 4 bases, J shed 6 bases, and the junction held 7 bases outside the gene matches. The CDR3 region is CASSLPGQGSEQYF. CDR3 DNA: TGTGCCAGCTCACTTCCGGGACAGGGTTCCGAGCAGTACTTC.

V usage is TRBV28 and J usage is TRBJ1-4; D is unclear. Germline assignment: CDR1 MDHEN and CDR2 SYDVKM. The CDR3 has 15 residues. Between the trimmed V and J ends, which lost 8 bases and 7 bases, there was a span of 20 bases. For the CDR3, the DNA is TGTGCCAGCTCGGGTGCCGGGAAAAGAGGTGAAAAACTGTTTTTT. Protein sequence: CASSGAGKRGEKLFF.

This rearrangement joins TRBV13 to TRBJ2-7; D unclear. The CDR3 covers 13 residues. The V end was cut by 5 bases, the J end by 5 bases, with 13 bases between. Germline-derived CDR1 and CDR2 are PRHDT and FYEKMQ (reference sequence). CDR3 region: CASSPPRVHEQYF. CDR3 DNA: TGTGCCAGCAGCCCCCCTCGGGTTCACGAGCAGTACTTC.

J is TRBJ2-7 and V is TRBV18; D remains unclear. The CDR3 length is 18 residues. Germline CDR1 and CDR2: KGHSH and LQKENI. V was shortened by 3 bases and J by 1 base, with 22 bases between the two germline ends. Here the CDR3 DNA reads TGTGCCAGCTCACCCAGTCTCACTAACCCAGATTATTCCTACGAGCAGTACTTC. It specifies CASSPSLTNPDYSYEQYF.

CDR3 bases: TGTGCCAGCAGCTGGACAGGGATGAACACTGAAGCTTTCTTT. It codes for CASSWTGMNTEAFF. V and J are TRBV11-2 and TRBJ1-1; 8 bases match TRBD1. The CDR3 contains 14 residues. The germline V gene encodes CDR1 SGHAT and CDR2 FQNNGV. Unmatched junction bases numbered 1, after V lost 4 bases and J lost 0 bases.

V is TRBV7-8 and J is TRBJ1-1; no definite D call. V gave up 5 bases and J gave up 6 bases, with 13 bases separating them. The V gene's germline CDR1 is SGHVS and CDR2 FQNEAQ. This CDR3 comprises 13 residues. In DNA form, the CDR3 reads TGTGCCAGCAGCCGCCTCAACGCAGCTGAAGCTTTCTTT. Its translation is CASSRLNAAEAFF.

The CDR3: CASSVDRVGDEQFF. As DNA, the CDR3 is TGTGCCAGCAGCGTGGACAGGGTTGGTGATGAGCAGTTCTTC. The chain links TRBV5-8 to TRBJ2-1, with TRBD1 matching 8 bases. The length of the CDR3 is 14 residues. The V gene's germline CDR1 is SGHTS and CDR2 YDEGEE. V lost 4 bases and J lost 8; bases outside the gene matches: 8.

This chain connects TRBV28 to TRBJ2-2, with a weak D call TRBD2 (6 bases). Germline CDR1 and CDR2: MDHEN and SYDVKM. V was clipped by 2 bases and J by 7 bases, with 14 bases between them. The CDR3 covers 15 residues. The CDR3 region has the DNA TGTGCCAGCAGTTTAATTCCCCGCGGGGACGGGGAGCTGTTTTTT. It is translated as CASSLIPRGDGELFF.

The table lists this clone with a count of one. The CDR3 protein is CAGIGQGKLFF. The CDR3 DNA sequence: TGTGCCGGGATAGGACAGGGGAAACTGTTTTTT. The chain links TRBV30 to TRBJ1-4; 9 bases are a match to TRBD1. Germline CDR1 reads GTSNPN; CDR2 reads SVGIG (reference sequence). CDR3 length equals 11 residues. The V and J ends lost 8 bases and 11 bases, in that order; junction bases with no gene match: 6.

The V and J genes are TRBV6-4 and TRBJ2-5; no reliable D call. Trimming cost V 0 bases and J 3 bases, with 11 bases left between them. The CDR3 is 15 residues long. From germline, CDR1 is MRHNA and CDR2 SNTAGT. The CDR3 bases are TGTGCCAGCAGTGACTCTCCATTCAGAAAAGAGACCCAGTACTTC. This translates into CASSDSPFRKETQYF.

The chain employs TRBV15 and TRBJ1-5; 7 nucleotides agree with TRBD1. The CDR3 has 20 amino acids. V lost 3 bases and J lost 0; bases outside the gene matches: 17. The germline CDR1 and CDR2 sequences are LNHNV and YYDKDF (reference sequence). CDR3 nucleotides: TGTGCCACCAGCAGCCTCCGACAGGGAGGCTACGGGTATAGCAATCAGCCCCAGCATTTT. This sequence encodes CATSSLRQGGYGYSNQPQHF.

The genes are TRBV6-5 and TRBJ1-2, with TRBD1 identical over 8 bases. After removal of 6 bases from V and 7 bases from J, the junction contained 10 bases not matched to a gene. CDR3 length equals 14 residues. Germline V CDR1 and CDR2: MNHEY, SVGAGI. DNA for the CDR3: TGTGCCAGCAGACCTACAGGGGGATGGGGTGGCTACACCTTC. Its translation is CASRPTGGWGGYTF.

This chain connects TRBV5-6 to TRBJ2-5; D is unclear. The CDR3 runs 11 residues. Per the germline V gene, CDR1 is SGHDT and CDR2 is YYEEEE. V lost 2 bases and J lost 9, with 8 bases in between. CDR3 DNA sequence: TGTGCCAGCAGCTTCGGTAGACCCCAGTACTTC. Translation gives CASSFGRPQYF.

V gene TRBV7-2 combines with J gene TRBJ2-7; TRBD2 aligns across 11 bases. V shed 5 bases, J shed 6 bases, and the junction held 9 bases outside the gene matches. This CDR3 has 15 amino acids. Germline loops: CDR1 SGHTA, CDR2 FQGNSA. The CDR3 sequence: CASSNELAGAFEQYF. CDR3 sequence (DNA): TGTGCCAGCAGCAACGAACTAGCGGGAGCGTTCGAGCAGTACTTC.

The sample holds one count of this clone. This rearrangement joins TRBV10-2 to TRBJ1-3, with D possibly matching TRBD1 (5 bases). Germline V gene lookup returns CDR1 WSHSY and CDR2 SAAADI. Trimming left V 3 bases short and J 4 bases short, with 13 bases between. This CDR3 spans 15 amino acids. The CDR3 is CASSEWGSAGNTIYF. The CDR3 DNA follows: TGCGCCAGCAGTGAATGGGGCTCAGCCGGAAACACCATATATTTT.

This CDR3 reads CASTATAEGEKLFF. The CDR3, as DNA: TGTGCCAGCACCGCGACAGCGGAGGGTGAAAAACTGTTTTTT. The chain links TRBV7-9 to TRBJ1-4; D may be TRBD1 (5 bases). V gave up 7 bases and J gave up 7 bases, with 16 bases separating them. The CDR3 length is 14 residues. CDR1 is SEHNR, CDR2 FQNEAQ, per germline (reference sequence).

This clone has a single count. The rearrangement uses TRBV29-1 and TRBJ2-3; D remains unclear. Germline values: CDR1 SQVTM, CDR2 ANQGSEA. This CDR3 spans 13 amino acids. The V end lost 1 base, the J end lost 4 bases, and 9 bases lay between the germline ends. CDR3 nucleotides: TGCAGCGTTGAAGCTCAGGTTCCAGATACGCAGTATTTT. Translated, it gives CSVEAQVPDTQYF.

The chain couples TRBV2 to TRBJ1-1; 11 bases align to TRBD1. The ends lost 0 bases at V and 10 bases at J; junction bases unmatched: 10. Germline V gene lookup returns CDR1 SNHLY and CDR2 FYNNEI. This CDR3 has 16 amino acids. The CDR3: CASSEAQGQGVRTAFF. The DNA of the CDR3 is TGTGCCAGCAGTGAAGCGCAGGGACAGGGGGTTAGGACAGCTTTCTTT.

The genes are TRBV6-5 and TRBJ1-2; D perhaps matches TRBD1 (6 bases). V was trimmed by 3 bases and J by 6 bases, leaving 17 bases between them. Germline CDR1 and CDR2: MNHEY and SVGAGI. There are 15 residues in the CDR3. In nucleotides, the CDR3 is TGTGCCAGCAGTTATTCCACAGGGAACGATGATGGCTACACCTTC. This gives the protein CASSYSTGNDDGYTF.

This clone was recorded a few times. This chain joins TRBV10-3 and TRBJ2-1; D unclear. V dropped 2 bases and J dropped 4 bases, with 6 bases sitting between them. Germline values: CDR1 ENHRY, CDR2 SYGVKD. The CDR3 is 13 amino acids. The CDR3 region has the DNA TGTGCCATCAGTGAGACAGAATACAATGAGCAGTTCTTC. As protein: CAISETEYNEQFF.

This chain links TRBV19 with TRBJ1-2; D remains unclear. CDR3 size: 13 residues. The V gene lost 7 bases and the J gene lost 9 bases, with 18 bases spanning the gap. Germline assignment: CDR1 LNHDA and CDR2 SQIVND (reference sequence). CDR3 DNA sequence: TGTGCCAGTACCACCGGCACGGCGGGAAGCTACACCTTC. Translated: CASTTGTAGSYTF.

V and J are TRBV7-3 and TRBJ2-1, with D maybe TRBD1 (5 bases). Between the trimmed V and J ends, which lost 5 bases and 10 bases, there was a span of 15 bases. This CDR3 has 13 amino acids. The germline V gene encodes CDR1 SGHTA and CDR2 FQGTGA. CDR3: CASSPGHIGEQFF. Here the CDR3 DNA reads TGTGCCAGCAGCCCTGGACACATCGGAGAGCAGTTCTTC. The full variable domain, its missing parts supplied by reference TRBV7-3 and TRBJ2-1, is GAGVSQTPSNKVTEKGKYVELRCDPISGHTALYWYRQSLGQGPEFLIYFQGTGAADDSGLPNDRFFAVRPEGSVSTLKIQRTERGDSAVYLCASSPGHIGEQFFGPGTRLTVL.

The chain uses TRBV6-1 and TRBJ2-7; the match to TRBD1 covers 7 bases. The CDR3 spans 16 residues. CDR1 and CDR2 (germline): MNHNS, SASEGT. Trimming cost V 0 bases and J 3 bases; bases outside gene matches: 8. CDR3 nucleotides: TGTGCCAGCAGTGAAGCGAATAGCCCAGGGGGCTACGAGCAGTACTTC. As protein: CASSEANSPGGYEQYF.

This chain links TRBV19 with TRBJ1-5; 7 nucleotides line up with TRBD1. This CDR3 is built from 17 residues. Trimming removed 6 bases from V and 4 bases from J; junction bases left unmatched: 15. Germline CDR1 is LNHDA and CDR2 is SQIVND (reference sequence). CDR3 sequence: CASSPYWGQGENQPQHF. The CDR3 region has the DNA TGTGCCAGTAGCCCTTATTGGGGGCAGGGGGAGAATCAGCCCCAGCATTTT. The variable domain in full, completed from reference TRBV19 and TRBJ1-5, reads DGGITQSPKYLFRKEGQNVTLSCEQNLNHDAMYWYRQDPGQGLRLIYYSQIVNDFQKGDIAEGYSVSREKKESFPLTVTSAQKNPTAFYLCASSPYWGQGENQPQHFGDGTRLSIL.

The chain links TRBV18 to TRBJ1-4; unclear D gene. The V gene's germline CDR1 is KGHSH and CDR2 LQKENI. CDR3 size: 14 residues. V lost 4 bases to trimming and J lost 5 bases, with 11 bases between them. The CDR3 nucleotides read TGTGCCAGCTCACTCCCGCAGGTGAATGAAAAACTGTTTTTT. The encoded protein is CASSLPQVNEKLFF. Supplemented by reference TRBV18 and TRBJ1-4, the full variable domain reads NAGVMQNPRHLVRRRGQEARLRCSPMKGHSHVYWYRQLPEEGLKFMVYLQKENIIDESGMPKERFSAEFPKEGPSILRIQQVVRGDSAAYFCASSLPQVNEKLFFGSGTQLSVL.

This chain links TRBV5-1 with TRBJ1-2, with 7 bases identical to TRBD1. CDR1 and CDR2 from the germline V gene are SGHRS and YFSETQ. V was pared by 1 base and J by 7 bases, with 10 bases of the junction left unmatched. The CDR3 has 15 amino acids. CDR3 sequence: CASSLWGTEKLGYTF. CDR3 coding DNA: TGCGCCAGCAGCTTGTGGGGGACAGAGAAACTTGGCTACACCTTC.